This T cell receptor (beta chain) is drawn from a study of regulatory T cells in long-lasting Graves disease. Arm-PCR of CDR3 regions and iRepertoire HTBI primers were the basis on which TCR beta libraries were built. A single record per CDR3 protein comes from TCRdb applying MiXCR to the multiplex PCR reads. The table includes 520,000 or so distinct CDR3 sequences, 9.5% to 15% detected once. The CDR3 spans 15 residues. Germline loops: CDR1 KGHSH, CDR2 LQKENI. Trimming stripped 5 bases from V and 5 bases from J, with 18 bases between. As for time point: newly diagnosed GD, antithyroid drugs for less than 3 months. From PBMCs, RNA was extracted and then used to make the TCR library. This clonotype has a count of ten or more. The data also belong to a second study, concerning T cells in Graves' hyperthyroidism and ophthalmopathy.

V gene TRBV18 combines with J gene TRBJ2-5; D gene ambiguous. This specimen consisted of peripheral blood mononuclear cells (PBMCs), obtained at new diagnosis, from a patient treated with antithyroid drugs. This TCR was sampled from a woman aged 25 to 39 with Graves disease. The CDR3 nucleotides read TGTGCCAGCTCATCTCCGGGTGGTCCCGGGGAGACCCAGTACTTC. This translates into CASSSPGGPGETQYF. The full variable domain, completed using reference TRBV18 and TRBJ2-5, is NAGVMQNPRHLVRRRGQEARLRCSPMKGHSHVYWYRQLPEEGLKFMVYLQKENIIDESGMPKERFSAEFPKEGPSILRIQQVVRGDSAAYFCASSSPGGPGETQYFGPGTRLLVL.